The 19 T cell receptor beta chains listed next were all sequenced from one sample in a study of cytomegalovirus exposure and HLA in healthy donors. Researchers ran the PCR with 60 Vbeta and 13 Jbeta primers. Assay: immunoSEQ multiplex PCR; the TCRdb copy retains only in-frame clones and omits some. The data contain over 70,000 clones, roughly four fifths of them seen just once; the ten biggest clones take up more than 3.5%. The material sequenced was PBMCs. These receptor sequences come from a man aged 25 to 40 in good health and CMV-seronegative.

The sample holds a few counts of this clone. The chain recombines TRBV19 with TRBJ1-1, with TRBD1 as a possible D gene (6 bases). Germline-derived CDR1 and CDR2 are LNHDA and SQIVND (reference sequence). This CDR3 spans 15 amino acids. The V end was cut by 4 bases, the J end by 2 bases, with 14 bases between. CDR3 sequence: CASSTRDTLNTEAFF. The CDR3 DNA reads TGTGCCAGTAGTACCCGGGACACCCTAAACACTGAAGCTTTCTTT.

CDR3 sequence reads: CASSPRQGAYEQYF. The CDR3 coding sequence is TGCGCCAGCAGCCCCCGACAGGGGGCCTACGAGCAGTACTTC. This chain uses TRBV5-1 with TRBJ2-7; the match to TRBD1 covers 9 bases. This CDR3 is built from 14 residues. The germline V gene has CDR1 SGHRS and CDR2 YFSETQ. After removal of 4 bases from V and 2 bases from J, the junction contained 4 bases not matched to a gene. The full variable domain, with the rest looked up from reference TRBV5-1 and TRBJ2-7, is KAGVTQTPRYLIKTRGQQVTLSCSPISGHRSVSWYQQTPGQGLQFLFEYFSETQRNKGNFPGRFSGRQFSNSRSEMNVSTLELGDSALYLCASSPRQGAYEQYFGPGTRLTVT.

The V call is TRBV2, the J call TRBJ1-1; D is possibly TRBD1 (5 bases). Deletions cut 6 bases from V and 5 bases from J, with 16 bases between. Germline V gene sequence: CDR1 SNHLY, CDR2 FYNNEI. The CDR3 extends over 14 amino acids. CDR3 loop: CASRPRQGWTEAFF. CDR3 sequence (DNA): TGTGCCAGCAGACCAAGGCAGGGCTGGACTGAAGCTTTCTTT. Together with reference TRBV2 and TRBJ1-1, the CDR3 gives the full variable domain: EPEVTQTPSHQVTQMGQEVILRCVPISNHLYFYWYRQILGQKVEFLVSFYNNEISEKSEIFDDQFSVERPDGSNFTLKIRSTKLEDSAMYFCASRPRQGWTEAFFGQGTRLTVV.

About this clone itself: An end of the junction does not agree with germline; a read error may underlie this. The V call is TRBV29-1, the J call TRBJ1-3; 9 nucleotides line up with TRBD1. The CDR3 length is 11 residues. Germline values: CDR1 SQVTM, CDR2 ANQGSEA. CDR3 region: CSVVGTGRIFF. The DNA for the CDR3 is TGCAGCGTTGTCGGGACAGGGCGAATTTTTTTT.

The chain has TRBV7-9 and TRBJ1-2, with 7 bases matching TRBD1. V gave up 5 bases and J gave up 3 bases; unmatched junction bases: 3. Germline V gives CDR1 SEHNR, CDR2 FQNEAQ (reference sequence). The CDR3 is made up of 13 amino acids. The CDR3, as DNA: TGTGCCAGCAGCCCAGACAGGGACTATGGCTACACCTTC. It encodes CASSPDRDYGYTF.

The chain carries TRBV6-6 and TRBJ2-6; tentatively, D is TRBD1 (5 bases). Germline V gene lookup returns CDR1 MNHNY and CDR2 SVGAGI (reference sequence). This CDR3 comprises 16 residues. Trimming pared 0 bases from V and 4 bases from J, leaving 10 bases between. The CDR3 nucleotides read TGTGCCAGCAGTTACTCCGGACAAACCGGGGCCAACGTCCTGACTTTC. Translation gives CASSYSGQTGANVLTF.

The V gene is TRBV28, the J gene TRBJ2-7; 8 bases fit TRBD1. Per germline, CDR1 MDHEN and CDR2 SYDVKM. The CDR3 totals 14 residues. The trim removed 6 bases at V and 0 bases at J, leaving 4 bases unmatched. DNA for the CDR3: TGTGCCAGCAGGGGACAGGATAGCTCCTACGAGCAGTACTTC. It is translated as CASRGQDSSYEQYF.

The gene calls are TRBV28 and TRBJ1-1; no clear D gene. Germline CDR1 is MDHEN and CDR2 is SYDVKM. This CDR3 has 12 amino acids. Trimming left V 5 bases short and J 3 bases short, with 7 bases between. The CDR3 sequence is CASSREYTEAFF. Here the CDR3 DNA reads TGTGCCAGCAGTCGTGAGTACACTGAAGCTTTCTTT.

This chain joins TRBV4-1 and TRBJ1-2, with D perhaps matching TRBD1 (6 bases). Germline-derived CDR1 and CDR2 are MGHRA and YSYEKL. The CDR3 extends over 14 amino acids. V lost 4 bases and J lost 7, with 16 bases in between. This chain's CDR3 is CASSPGTPEGGYTF. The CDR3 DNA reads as TGCGCCAGCAGCCCAGGGACACCTGAGGGTGGCTACACCTTC.

CDR3: CATSRDWRARGAGQPQHF. The DNA for the CDR3 is TGTGCCACCAGCAGAGATTGGAGGGCACGGGGGGCTGGACAGCCCCAGCATTTT. The chain has TRBV15 and TRBJ1-5; D perhaps matches TRBD1 (6 bases). V was cut by 0 bases and J by 7 bases, with 22 bases left in between. The CDR3 is 18 amino acids. Germline CDR1 and CDR2: LNHNV and YYDKDF (reference sequence). The whole variable domain, filled in from reference TRBV15 and TRBJ1-5, reads DAMVIQNPRYQVTQFGKPVTLSCSQTLNHNVMYWYQQKSSQAPKLLFHYYDKDFNNEADTPDNFQSRRPNTSFCFLDIRSPGLGDTAMYLCATSRDWRARGAGQPQHFGDGTRLSIL.

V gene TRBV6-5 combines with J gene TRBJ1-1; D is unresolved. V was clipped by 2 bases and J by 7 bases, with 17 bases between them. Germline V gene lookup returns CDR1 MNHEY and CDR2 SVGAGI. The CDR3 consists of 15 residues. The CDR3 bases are TGTGCCAGCAGTTACGCGAGCAGCCCCACTAATGAAGCTTTCTTT. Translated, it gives CASSYASSPTNEAFF.

The CDR3 spells CASSLQGVRAKNIQYF. The CDR3 DNA follows: TGTGCCAGCAGCTTACAGGGTGTGAGGGCCAAAAACATTCAGTACTTC. The chain combines TRBV7-8 with TRBJ2-4; TRBD1 is a possible D gene (5 bases). The CDR3 spans 16 residues. V shed 2 bases and J shed 1 base, with 12 bases lying between them. Germline loops: CDR1 SGHVS, CDR2 FQNEAQ.

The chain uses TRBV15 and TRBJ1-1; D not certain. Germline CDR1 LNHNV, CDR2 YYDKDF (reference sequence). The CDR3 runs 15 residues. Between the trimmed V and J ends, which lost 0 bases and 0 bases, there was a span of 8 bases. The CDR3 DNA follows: TGTGCCACCAGCAGAGATCTCGGTCTGAACACTGAAGCTTTCTTT. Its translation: CATSRDLGLNTEAFF.

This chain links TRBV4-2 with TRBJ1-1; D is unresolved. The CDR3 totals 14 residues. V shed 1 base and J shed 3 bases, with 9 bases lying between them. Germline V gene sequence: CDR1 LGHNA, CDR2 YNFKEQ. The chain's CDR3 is CASSQVRIDTEAFF. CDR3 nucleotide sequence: TGTGCCAGCAGCCAAGTCCGTATTGACACTGAAGCTTTCTTT.

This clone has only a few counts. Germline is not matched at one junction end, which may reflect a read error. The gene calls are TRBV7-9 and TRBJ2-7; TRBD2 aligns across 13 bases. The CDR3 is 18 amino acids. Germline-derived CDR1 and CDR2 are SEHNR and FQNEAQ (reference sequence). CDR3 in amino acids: CSSSLVGTSGALSYEQYF. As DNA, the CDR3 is TGTTCCAGCAGCTTAGTTGGGACTAGCGGGGCGCTCTCCTACGAGCAGTACTTC. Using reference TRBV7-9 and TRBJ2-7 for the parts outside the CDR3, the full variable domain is DTGVSQNPRHKITKRGQNVTFRCDPISEHNRLYWYRQTLGQGPEFLTYFQNEAQLEKSRLLSDRFSAERPKGSFSTLEIQRTEQGDSAMYLCSSSLVGTSGALSYEQYFGPGTRLTVT.

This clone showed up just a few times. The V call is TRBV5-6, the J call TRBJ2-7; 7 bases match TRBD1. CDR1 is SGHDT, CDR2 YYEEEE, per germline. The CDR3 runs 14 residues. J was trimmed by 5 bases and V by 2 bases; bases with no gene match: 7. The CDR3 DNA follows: TGTGCCAGCAGCTTTAGGGGACAGCATCACGAGCAGTACTTC. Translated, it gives CASSFRGQHHEQYF.

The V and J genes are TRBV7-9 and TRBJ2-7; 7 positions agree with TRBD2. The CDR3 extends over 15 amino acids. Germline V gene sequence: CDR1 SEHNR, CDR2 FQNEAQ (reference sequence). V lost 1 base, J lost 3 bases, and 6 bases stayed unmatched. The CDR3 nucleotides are TGTGCCAGCAGCTTAGTGCCGGGGGGAGTCTACGAGCAGTACTTC. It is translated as CASSLVPGGVYEQYF. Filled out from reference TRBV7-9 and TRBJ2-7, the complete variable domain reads DTGVSQNPRHKITKRGQNVTFRCDPISEHNRLYWYRQTLGQGPEFLTYFQNEAQLEKSRLLSDRFSAERPKGSFSTLEIQRTEQGDSAMYLCASSLVPGGVYEQYFGPGTRLTVT.

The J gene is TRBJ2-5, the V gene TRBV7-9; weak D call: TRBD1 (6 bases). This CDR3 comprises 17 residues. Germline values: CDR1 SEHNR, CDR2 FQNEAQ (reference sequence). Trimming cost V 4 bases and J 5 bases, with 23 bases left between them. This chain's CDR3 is CASSWPALAGVWETQYF. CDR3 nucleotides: TGTGCCAGCAGCTGGCCTGCTTTGGCAGGGGTGTGGGAGACCCAGTACTTC.

The CDR3 here is CASRIGRQGLSTPGLDPYEQYF. DNA for the CDR3: TGCGCCAGCAGAATAGGCCGACAGGGCCTCTCTACACCGGGACTAGATCCCTACGAGCAGTACTTC. The chain recombines TRBV10-2 with TRBJ2-7; D is possibly TRBD2 (8 bases). V lost 6 bases, J lost 2 bases, and 38 bases lay in between. Germline CDR1 reads WSHSY; CDR2 reads SAAADI. The CDR3 has 22 residues.